Included here is one TCR beta chain sequence, with context. Its antigen remains unidentified. This specimen belongs to a study of cytomegalovirus exposure and HLA in healthy donors. This CDR3 is built from 11 residues. In germline, CDR1 is MDHEN, CDR2 SYDVKM. V lost 7 bases to trimming and J lost 4 bases, with 5 bases between them. Whole-study findings and limits: Later analysis identified several of the most significant clusters that appeared linked to common viral pathogens. Reports state that TCR beta sequences accurately predicted most subjects' HLA-A and HLA-B alleles. Donors belonging to an Asian-associated ancestry cluster reportedly showed fewer N-insertions in productive TCRs than the approximately 690-donor mean, according to what a later analysis found. A link between a missense DCLRE1C variant and TCR beta V- and J-gene trimming emerged from a later analysis.

Both 60 Vbeta primers and 13 Jbeta primers went into the PCR. Method: immunoSEQ multiplex PCR; TCRdb's copy keeps in-frame clones and lacks some. Reported are 40,000 to 50,000 clones; the ten largest clones contain 0.9% to 1.2%. The sequencing input was PBMCs. The V call is TRBV28, the J call TRBJ1-5; no reliable D call. The TCR was taken from a woman in her 40s in good health and CMV-seronegative. This CDR3 is CASNTNQPQHF. In DNA, the CDR3 is TGTGCCAGCAACACGAATCAGCCCCAGCATTTT.